The rows below give T cell receptor beta chains drawn from one sample of a study of blood T cells in healthy people across ages. TCRdb used MiXCR to reprocess the 5' RACE reads, holding one entry per CDR3 protein. The table has about 1.4 million distinct CDR3 sequences, around 59% seen once. The sequencing input was blood. The receptors here all came from a man aged 18 to 30 in good health. The CDR3 runs from the conserved cysteine through the conserved F or W.

TRBJ2-5 TRBV7-8 CASSLGGGLAGGLYQETQYF
TRBJ1-5 TRBV6-5 CASSYPNGPQHF
TRBJ2-5 TRBV6-5 CASSRWVGETQYF
TRBJ1-4 TRBV6-5 CASRGLGGDEKLFF
TRBJ2-1 TRBV5-1 CASSLLRGLYNEQFF
TRBJ2-7 TRBV20-1 CSASLTGGTYEQYF
TRBJ2-5 TRBV20-1 CSAIPAIQETQYF
TRBJ2-7 TRBV6-6 CASSYPRGAFHEQYF
TRBJ2-1 TRBV10-3 CAISPSRGTYNEQFF
TRBJ2-7 TRBV9 CASSVGMSTYEQYF
TRBJ1-1 TRBV10-3 CAISETGNVRNTEAFF
TRBJ2-7 TRBV7-9 CASSKRDGYEQYF
TRBJ2-7 TRBV7-2 CASSLTGSLVPYEQYF
TRBJ2-1 TRBV20-1 CSASTSGGYNEQFF
TRBJ1-1 TRBV5-1 CASSQNPTGTGVNTEAFF
TRBJ2-1 TRBV2 CASSNRVGVGEQFF
TRBJ2-5 TRBV14 CASSTRPGFEETQYF
TRBJ2-6 TRBV12-3/TRBV12-4 CASSPGTGGLSGANVLTF
TRBJ2-3 TRBV11-2 CASSLSPWTSGGTRDTQYF
TRBJ1-1 TRBV25-1 CANTRGQGTEAFF
TRBJ2-5 TRBV29-1 CSVNLGDNEQYF
TRBJ2-5 TRBV6-2/TRBV6-3 CASSYRKRDYQETQYF
TRBJ1-1 TRBV29-1 CSVVGGRGTEAFF
TRBJ2-1 TRBV4-3 CASSQDGVPYNEQFF
TRBJ2-3 TRBV11-2 CATSPITSTDTQYF
NA TRBV15 CATSRDLPAGGSEQYF
TRBJ2-3 TRBV25-1 CASIFSIHTQYF
TRBJ2-7 TRBV3-1 CASSQDRGIDEQYF
TRBJ2-5 TRBV5-5 CASSPKKFQETQYF
TRBJ2-7 TRBV29-1 CSVGRRGKYYEQYF
TRBJ1-2 TRBV7-2 CASSPYRDYYGYTF
TRBJ2-1 TRBV5-1 CASSLVLGPYNEQFF
TRBJ1-1 TRBV5-1 CASSSGQVLEAFF
TRBJ2-3 TRBV12-3/TRBV12-4 CASSSRMTSGSDTDTQYF
TRBJ2-1 TRBV29-1 CSGLRGYEQFF
TRBJ2-1 TRBV27 CASSFSSGGSYNEQFF
TRBJ1-2 TRBV5-1 CASSYGGTGGTLDGYTF
TRBJ2-5 TRBV29-1 CSSQDRGLVQYF
TRBJ2-1 TRBV27 CASSSIPPGNNEQFF
TRBJ2-7 TRBV4-1 CASSQGLGGSYEQYF